Included here is one T cell receptor (beta chain) sequence, with context. This sample was taken from a study of blood T cell repertoires in COVID-19. The method was immunoSEQ multiplex PCR; TCRdb's version includes in-frame clones alone and lacks a portion of them. The table lists roughly 160,000 clones, 80% to 90% of them singletons. This CDR3 has 16 residues. Germline CDR1 reads KGHDR; CDR2 reads SFDVKD. With V trimmed by 3 bases and J by 0 bases, 4 bases remained unmatched. The receptor was derived from a woman at least 80 years old with acute or convalescent COVID-19. This rearrangement joins TRBV24-1 to TRBJ2-3, with 8 positions matching TRBD1. Sequenced sample: peripheral blood. CDR3 region: CATSDRTGPSTDTQYF. CDR3 in DNA: TGTGCCACCAGTGATCGGACAGGGCCAAGCACAGATACGCAGTATTTT.